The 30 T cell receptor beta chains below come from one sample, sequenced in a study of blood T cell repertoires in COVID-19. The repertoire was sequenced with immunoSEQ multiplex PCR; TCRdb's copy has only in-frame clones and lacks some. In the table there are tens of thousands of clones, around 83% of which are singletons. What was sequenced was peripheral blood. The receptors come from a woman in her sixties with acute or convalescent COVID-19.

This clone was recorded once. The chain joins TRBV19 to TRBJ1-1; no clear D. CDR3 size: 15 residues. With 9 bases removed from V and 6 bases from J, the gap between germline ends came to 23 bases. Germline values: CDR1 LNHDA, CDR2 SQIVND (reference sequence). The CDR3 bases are TGTGCCAGCGCCACTATTTCTTTGGGAGACTCTGAAGCTTTCTTT. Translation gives CASATISLGDSEAFF.

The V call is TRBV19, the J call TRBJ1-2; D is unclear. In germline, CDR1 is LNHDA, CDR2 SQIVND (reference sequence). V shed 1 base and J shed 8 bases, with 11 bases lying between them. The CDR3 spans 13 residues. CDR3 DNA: TGTGCCAGTAGTATAGTAGACTCTAGGGGCTACACCTTC. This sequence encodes CASSIVDSRGYTF.

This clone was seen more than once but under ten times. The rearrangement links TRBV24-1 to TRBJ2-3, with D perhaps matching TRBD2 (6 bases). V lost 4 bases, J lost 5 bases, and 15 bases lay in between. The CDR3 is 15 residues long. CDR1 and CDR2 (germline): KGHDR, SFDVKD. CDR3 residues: CATSEGTYGRDTQYF. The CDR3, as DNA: TGTGCCACCAGTGAGGGGACTTATGGGAGAGATACGCAGTATTTT.

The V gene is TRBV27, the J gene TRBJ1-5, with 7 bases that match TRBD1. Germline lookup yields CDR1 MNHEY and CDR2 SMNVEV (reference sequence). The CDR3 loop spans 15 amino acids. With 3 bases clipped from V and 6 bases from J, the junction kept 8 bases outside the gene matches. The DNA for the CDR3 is TGTGCCAGCAGTTTTTTCCGGGACAGAGGTCAGCCCCAGCATTTT. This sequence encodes CASSFFRDRGQPQHF.

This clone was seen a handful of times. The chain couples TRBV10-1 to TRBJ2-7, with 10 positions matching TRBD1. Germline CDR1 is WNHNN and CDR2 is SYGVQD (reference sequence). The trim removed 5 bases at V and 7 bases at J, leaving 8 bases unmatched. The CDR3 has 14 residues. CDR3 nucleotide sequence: TGCGCCAGCAGTCCGGGACAGGGGCTCCTTGAGCAGTACTTC. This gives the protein CASSPGQGLLEQYF.

CDR3 sequence: CASSLIGRGGGNEQFF. CDR3 in DNA: TGTGCCAGCAGCTTAATTGGCAGGGGAGGGGGCAATGAGCAGTTCTTC. This sequence joins TRBV7-3 and TRBJ2-1, with a tentative D call TRBD2 (7 bases). The ends were cut back, 1 base at V and 6 bases at J, with 16 bases in the middle. Germline CDR1 SGHTA, CDR2 FQGTGA. The CDR3 is 16 residues long.

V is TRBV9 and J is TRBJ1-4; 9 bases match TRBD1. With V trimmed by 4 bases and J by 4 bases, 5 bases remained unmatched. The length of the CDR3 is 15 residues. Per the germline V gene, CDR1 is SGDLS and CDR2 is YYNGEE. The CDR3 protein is CASSIGQGNNEKLFF. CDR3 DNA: TGTGCCAGCAGCATCGGACAGGGGAATAATGAAAAACTGTTTTTT.

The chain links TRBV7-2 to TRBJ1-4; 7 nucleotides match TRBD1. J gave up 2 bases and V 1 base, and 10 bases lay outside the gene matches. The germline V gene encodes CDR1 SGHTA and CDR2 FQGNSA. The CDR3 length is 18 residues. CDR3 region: CASSLVRIGQVTNEKLFF. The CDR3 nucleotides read TGTGCCAGCAGCTTAGTCAGAATAGGACAGGTTACTAATGAAAAACTGTTTTTT.

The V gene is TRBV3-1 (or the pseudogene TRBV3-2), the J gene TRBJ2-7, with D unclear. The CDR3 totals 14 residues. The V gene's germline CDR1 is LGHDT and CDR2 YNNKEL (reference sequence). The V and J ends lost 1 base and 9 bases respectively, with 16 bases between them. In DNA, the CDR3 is TGTGCCAGCAGCCAAGGGCAAGAAAAGTATGGGCAGTACTTC. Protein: CASSQGQEKYGQYF.

The CDR3 DNA follows: TGTGCCTGGAGCGCGACCTGGCGGGGGGCCGAGACCCAGTACTTC. It is translated as CAWSATWRGAETQYF. The chain carries TRBV30 and TRBJ2-5, with 8 nucleotides matching TRBD2. From germline, CDR1 is GTSNPN and CDR2 SVGIG (reference sequence). V gave up 3 bases and J gave up 5 bases; unmatched junction bases: 11. This CDR3 comprises 15 residues.

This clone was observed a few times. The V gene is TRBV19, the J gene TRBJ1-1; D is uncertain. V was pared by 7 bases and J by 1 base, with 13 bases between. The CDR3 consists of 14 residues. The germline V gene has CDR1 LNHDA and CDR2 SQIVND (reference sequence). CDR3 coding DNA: TGTGCCAGTAAGGTAAAACGAGGGAACACTGAAGCTTTCTTT. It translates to CASKVKRGNTEAFF.

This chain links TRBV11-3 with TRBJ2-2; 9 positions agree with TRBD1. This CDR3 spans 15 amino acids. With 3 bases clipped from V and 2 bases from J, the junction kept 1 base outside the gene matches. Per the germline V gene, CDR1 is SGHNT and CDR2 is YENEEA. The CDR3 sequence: CASSLGQGNTGELFF. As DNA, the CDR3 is TGTGCCAGCAGCTTGGGACAGGGTAACACCGGGGAGCTGTTTTTT.

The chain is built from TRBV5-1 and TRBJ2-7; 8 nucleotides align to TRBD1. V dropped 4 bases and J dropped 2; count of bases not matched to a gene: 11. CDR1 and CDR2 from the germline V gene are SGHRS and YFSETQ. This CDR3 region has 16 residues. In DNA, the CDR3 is TGCGCCAGCAGCCCCTCGGACAGGGTTGTTGCCTACGAGCAGTACTTC. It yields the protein CASSPSDRVVAYEQYF. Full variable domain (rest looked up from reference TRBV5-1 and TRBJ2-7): KAGVTQTPRYLIKTRGQQVTLSCSPISGHRSVSWYQQTPGQGLQFLFEYFSETQRNKGNFPGRFSGRQFSNSRSEMNVSTLELGDSALYLCASSPSDRVVAYEQYFGPGTRLTVT.

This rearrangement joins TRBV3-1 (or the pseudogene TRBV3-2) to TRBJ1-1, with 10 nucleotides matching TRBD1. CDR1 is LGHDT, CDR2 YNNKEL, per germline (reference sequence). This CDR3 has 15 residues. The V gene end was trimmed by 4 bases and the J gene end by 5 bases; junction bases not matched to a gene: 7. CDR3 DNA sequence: TGTGCCAGCAGCCCCTACCGGGACAGGGGAACTGAAGCTTTCTTT. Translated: CASSPYRDRGTEAFF.

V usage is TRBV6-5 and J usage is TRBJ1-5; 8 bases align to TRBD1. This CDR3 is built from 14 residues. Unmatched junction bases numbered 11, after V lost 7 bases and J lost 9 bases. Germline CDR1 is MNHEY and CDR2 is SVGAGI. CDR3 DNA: TGTGCCAGCACCCCCGGACAGGGCCTCCCGCCCCAGCATTTT. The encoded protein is CASTPGQGLPPQHF.

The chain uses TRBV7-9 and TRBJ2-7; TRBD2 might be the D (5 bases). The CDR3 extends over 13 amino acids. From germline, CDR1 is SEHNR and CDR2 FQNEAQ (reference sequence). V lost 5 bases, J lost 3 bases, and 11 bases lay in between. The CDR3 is CASSPRGYYEQYF. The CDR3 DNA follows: TGTGCCAGCAGCCCCCGGGGATACTACGAGCAGTACTTC.

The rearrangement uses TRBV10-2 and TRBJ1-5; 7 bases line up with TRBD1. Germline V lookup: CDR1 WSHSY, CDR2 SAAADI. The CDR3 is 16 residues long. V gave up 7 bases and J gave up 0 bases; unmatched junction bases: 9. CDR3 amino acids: CASTDPRTGSNQPQHF. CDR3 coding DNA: TGCGCCAGCACGGACCCCCGGACAGGTAGCAATCAGCCCCAGCATTTT.

As DNA, the CDR3 is TGTGCCAGCAGTTTGGCAGGGGGCGAGCAGTACTTC. It encodes CASSLAGGEQYF. The chain recombines TRBV12-3 or TRBV12-4 with TRBJ2-7; 7 nucleotides agree with TRBD1. Unmatched junction bases numbered 2, after V lost 3 bases and J lost 6 bases. The CDR3 runs 12 residues.

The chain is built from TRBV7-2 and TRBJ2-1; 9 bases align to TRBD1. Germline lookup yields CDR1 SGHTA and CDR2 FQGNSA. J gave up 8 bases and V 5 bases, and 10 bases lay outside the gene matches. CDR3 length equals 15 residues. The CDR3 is CASSPQPGQGYEQFF. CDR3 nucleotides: TGTGCCAGCAGCCCGCAGCCGGGACAGGGATATGAGCAGTTCTTC.

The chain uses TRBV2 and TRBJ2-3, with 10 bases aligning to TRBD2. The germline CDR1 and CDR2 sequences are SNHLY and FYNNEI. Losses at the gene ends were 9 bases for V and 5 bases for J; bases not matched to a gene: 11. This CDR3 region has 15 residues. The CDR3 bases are TGTGCCAGTTCGACTAGCGGGCTTCGTGGAGATACGCAGTATTTT. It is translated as CASSTSGLRGDTQYF.

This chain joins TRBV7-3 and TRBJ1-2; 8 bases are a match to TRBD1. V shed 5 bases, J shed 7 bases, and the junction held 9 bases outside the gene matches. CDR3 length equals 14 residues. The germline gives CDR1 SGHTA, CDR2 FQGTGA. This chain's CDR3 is CASSTTGDEGGYTF. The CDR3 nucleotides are TGTGCCAGCAGCACGACAGGGGATGAGGGTGGCTACACCTTC.

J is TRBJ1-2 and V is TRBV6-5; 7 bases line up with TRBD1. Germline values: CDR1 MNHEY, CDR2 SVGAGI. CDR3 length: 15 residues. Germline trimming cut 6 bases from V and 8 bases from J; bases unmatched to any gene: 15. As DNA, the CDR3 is TGTGCCAGCAGCACCTTGGACAGGATAAGGGAGGGCTACACCTTC. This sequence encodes CASSTLDRIREGYTF.

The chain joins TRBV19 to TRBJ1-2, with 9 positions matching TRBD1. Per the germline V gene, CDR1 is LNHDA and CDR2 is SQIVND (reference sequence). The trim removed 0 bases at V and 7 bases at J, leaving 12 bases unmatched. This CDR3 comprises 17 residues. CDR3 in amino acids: CASSIDSSPGQGFGYTF. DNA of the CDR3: TGTGCCAGTAGTATAGATAGCTCCCCGGGACAGGGATTTGGCTACACCTTC.

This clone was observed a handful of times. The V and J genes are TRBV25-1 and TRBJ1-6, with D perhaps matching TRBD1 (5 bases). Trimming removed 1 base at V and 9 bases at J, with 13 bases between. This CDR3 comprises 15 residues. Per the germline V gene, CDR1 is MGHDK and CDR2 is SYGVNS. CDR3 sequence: CASSESDSPASPLHF. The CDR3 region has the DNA TGTGCCAGCAGTGAATCTGACAGCCCCGCTTCACCCCTCCACTTT.

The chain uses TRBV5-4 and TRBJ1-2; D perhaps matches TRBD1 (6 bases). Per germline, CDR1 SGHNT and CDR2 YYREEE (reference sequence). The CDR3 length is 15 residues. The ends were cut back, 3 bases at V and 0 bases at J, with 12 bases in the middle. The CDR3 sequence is CASSSGTRANYGYTF. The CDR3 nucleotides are TGTGCCAGCAGCTCCGGGACAAGAGCTAACTATGGCTACACCTTC. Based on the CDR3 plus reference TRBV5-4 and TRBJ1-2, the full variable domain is ETGVTQSPTHLIKTRGQQVTLRCSSQSGHNTVSWYQQALGQGPQFIFQYYREEENGRGNFPPRFSGLQFPNYSSELNVNALELDDSALYLCASSSGTRANYGYTFGSGTRLTVV.

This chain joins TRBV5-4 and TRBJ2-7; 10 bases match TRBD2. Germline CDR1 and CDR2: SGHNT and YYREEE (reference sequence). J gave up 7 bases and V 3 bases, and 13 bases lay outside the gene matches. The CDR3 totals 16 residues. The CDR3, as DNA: TGTGCCAGCAGCTCCTCCTTTAGCGGGGGGTTAAATGAGCAGTACTTC. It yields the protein CASSSSFSGGLNEQYF. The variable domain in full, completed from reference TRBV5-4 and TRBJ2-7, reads ETGVTQSPTHLIKTRGQQVTLRCSSQSGHNTVSWYQQALGQGPQFIFQYYREEENGRGNFPPRFSGLQFPNYSSELNVNALELDDSALYLCASSSSFSGGLNEQYFGPGTRLTVT.

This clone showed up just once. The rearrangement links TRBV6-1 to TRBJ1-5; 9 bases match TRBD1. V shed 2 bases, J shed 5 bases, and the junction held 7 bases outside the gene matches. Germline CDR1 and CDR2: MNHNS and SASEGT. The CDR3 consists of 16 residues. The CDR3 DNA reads TGTGCCAGCAGTGAATCCCGGGACAGGGCCGATCAGCCCCAGCATTTT. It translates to CASSESRDRADQPQHF.

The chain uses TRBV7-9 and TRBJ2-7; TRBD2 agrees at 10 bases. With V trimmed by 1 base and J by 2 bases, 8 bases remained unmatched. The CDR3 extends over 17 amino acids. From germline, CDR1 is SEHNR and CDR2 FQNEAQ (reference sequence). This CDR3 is CASSLESLAGVTYEQYF. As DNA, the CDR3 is TGTGCCAGCAGCTTAGAGAGTCTAGCGGGGGTCACCTACGAGCAGTACTTC.

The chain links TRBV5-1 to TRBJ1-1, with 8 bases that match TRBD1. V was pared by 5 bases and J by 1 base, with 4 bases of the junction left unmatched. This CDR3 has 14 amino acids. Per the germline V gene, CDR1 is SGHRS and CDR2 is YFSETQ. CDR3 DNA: TGCGCCAGCAGTAGGACAGGGTGGAACACTGAAGCTTTCTTT. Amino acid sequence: CASSRTGWNTEAFF.

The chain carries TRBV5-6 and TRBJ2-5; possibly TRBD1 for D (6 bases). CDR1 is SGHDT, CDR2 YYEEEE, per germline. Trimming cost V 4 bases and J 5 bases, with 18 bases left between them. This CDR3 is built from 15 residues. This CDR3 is CASSRRGSRGETQYF. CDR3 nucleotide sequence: TGTGCCAGCAGCCGTCGAGGCTCAAGGGGGGAGACCCAGTACTTC.